Listed here are 13 T cell receptor beta chains from one sample, sequenced in a study of blood T cell repertoires in COVID-19. Profiling relied on immunoSEQ multiplex PCR, and the TCRdb table lists in-frame clones only, not all of them. Among 75,000 to 85,000 clones listed, approximately 86% were seen once. The sample consisted of peripheral blood. Receptor source: a human donor in a cohort sampled during active COVID-19.

This chain connects TRBV7-9 to TRBJ2-3; 9 bases match TRBD2. Germline V lookup: CDR1 SEHNR, CDR2 FQNEAQ (reference sequence). The CDR3 spans 15 residues. The trim removed 5 bases at V and 8 bases at J, leaving 11 bases unmatched. The CDR3 loop is CASSPRGSGSGTQYF. CDR3 nucleotides: TGTGCCAGCAGCCCCCGGGGTAGCGGGAGTGGTACGCAGTATTTT. The variable domain in full, with the rest retrieved from reference TRBV7-9 and TRBJ2-3, is DTGVSQNPRHKITKRGQNVTFRCDPISEHNRLYWYRQTLGQGPEFLTYFQNEAQLEKSRLLSDRFSAERPKGSFSTLEIQRTEQGDSAMYLCASSPRGSGSGTQYFGPGTRLTVL.

This chain joins TRBV18 and TRBJ2-1; 9 bases are shared with TRBD2. The CDR3 is 15 amino acids. Germline assignment: CDR1 KGHSH and CDR2 LQKENI. J was trimmed by 6 bases and V by 1 base; bases with no gene match: 4. The CDR3 sequence is CASSPQGLASNEQFF. CDR3 nucleotide sequence: TGTGCCAGCTCACCACAGGGACTAGCTTCCAATGAGCAGTTCTTC.

V and J are TRBV9 and TRBJ2-5; 12 positions agree with TRBD2. Per the germline V gene, CDR1 is SGDLS and CDR2 is YYNGEE. The CDR3 runs 17 residues. Trimming cost V 0 bases and J 4 bases; bases outside gene matches: 7. The CDR3 DNA sequence: TGTGCCAGCAGCGTAGGAGGAGGACTAGCGGGGAGAGAGACCCAGTACTTC. It specifies CASSVGGGLAGRETQYF.

The chain employs TRBV27 and TRBJ2-1, with 8 positions matching TRBD1. Germline V gene sequence: CDR1 MNHEY, CDR2 SMNVEV (reference sequence). With 7 bases clipped from V and 2 bases from J, the junction kept 7 bases outside the gene matches. This CDR3 is 15 amino acids long. For the CDR3, the DNA is TGTGCCAGCACCCCGGACAGGGATCCCTACAATGAGCAGTTCTTC. Translation gives CASTPDRDPYNEQFF.

This chain joins TRBV15 and TRBJ1-5, with D unclear. The CDR3 sequence is 15 residues long. V lost 5 bases, J lost 0 bases, and 11 bases lay in between. The germline gives CDR1 LNHNV, CDR2 YYDKDF (reference sequence). CDR3 loop: CATSPTSYSNQPQHF. The CDR3 nucleotides are TGTGCCACCAGCCCCACTTCTTATAGCAATCAGCCCCAGCATTTT. Complete variable domain (other parts from reference TRBV15 and TRBJ1-5): DAMVIQNPRYQVTQFGKPVTLSCSQTLNHNVMYWYQQKSSQAPKLLFHYYDKDFNNEADTPDNFQSRRPNTSFCFLDIRSPGLGDTAMYLCATSPTSYSNQPQHFGDGTRLSIL.

V gene TRBV28 combines with J gene TRBJ1-2; D remains ambiguous. This CDR3 has 14 residues. The ends were cut back, 3 bases at V and 2 bases at J, with 10 bases in the middle. Germline CDR1 is MDHEN and CDR2 is SYDVKM. CDR3 DNA sequence: TGTGCCAGCAGTTTCGTTCCCGTGAACTATGGCTACACCTTC. Translated: CASSFVPVNYGYTF.

The chain carries TRBV5-4 and TRBJ2-1, with a weak D call TRBD2 (6 bases). Trimming left V 0 bases short and J 5 bases short, with 12 bases between. This CDR3 contains 15 residues. CDR1 and CDR2 (germline): SGHNT, YYREEE (reference sequence). The chain's CDR3 is CASSLAGSGNNEQFF. For the CDR3, the DNA is TGTGCCAGCAGCTTGGCAGGTAGCGGCAACAATGAGCAGTTCTTC.

Only one count was recorded for this clone. The chain has TRBV7-8 and TRBJ2-5; D is perhaps TRBD2 (7 bases). This CDR3 is built from 15 residues. Per germline, CDR1 SGHVS and CDR2 FQNEAQ. Trimming took 4 bases from V and 6 from J, leaving 18 bases between them. The CDR3 DNA follows: TGTGCCAGCAGCTCTCCAAAGGGGGGGCTGAAGACCCAGTACTTC. Protein: CASSSPKGGLKTQYF. The full variable domain, rest sourced from reference TRBV7-8 and TRBJ2-5, is GAGVSQSPRYKVAKRGQDVALRCDPISGHVSLFWYQQALGQGPEFLTYFQNEAQLDKSGLPSDRFFAERPEGSVSTLKIQRTQQEDSAVYLCASSSPKGGLKTQYFGPGTRLLVL.

The chain combines TRBV19 with TRBJ2-1, with D possibly being TRBD1 (6 bases). Per the germline V gene, CDR1 is LNHDA and CDR2 is SQIVND (reference sequence). Trimming shortened V by 6 bases and J by 0 bases, and 12 bases separated the two germline ends. The CDR3 is 15 residues long. CDR3 residues: CASSQDSSSYNEQFF. For the CDR3, the DNA is TGTGCCAGTAGCCAGGACAGCAGCTCCTACAATGAGCAGTTCTTC.

The J gene is TRBJ2-7, the V gene TRBV9, with D possibly matching TRBD2 (5 bases). Germline V gene sequence: CDR1 SGDLS, CDR2 YYNGEE. The length of the CDR3 is 14 residues. The V gene lost 2 bases and the J gene lost 7 bases, with 16 bases spanning the gap. CDR3 loop: CASSVEDRGWEQYF. The CDR3 region has the DNA TGTGCCAGCAGCGTGGAGGATCGAGGGTGGGAGCAGTACTTC.

The chain recombines TRBV28 with TRBJ2-7; TRBD1 matches at 10 bases. The CDR3 covers 14 residues. Germline trimming cut 6 bases from V and 4 bases from J; bases unmatched to any gene: 6. The V gene's germline CDR1 is MDHEN and CDR2 SYDVKM. The CDR3 protein is CASRQTGGAYEQYF. CDR3 coding DNA: TGTGCCAGCAGACAGACAGGGGGCGCGTACGAGCAGTACTTC.

The chain employs TRBV10-3 and TRBJ2-1; TRBD2 matches 9 bases. The germline V gene encodes CDR1 ENHRY and CDR2 SYGVKD. The CDR3 loop spans 16 amino acids. The V gene end was trimmed by 5 bases and the J gene end by 2 bases; junction bases not matched to a gene: 7. CDR3 sequence (DNA): TGTGCCATCAGTAGAGAGGCGGGGGGGACCTACAATGAGCAGTTCTTC. This codes for CAISREAGGTYNEQFF.

The chain is built from TRBV27 and TRBJ2-7; TRBD2 aligns across 7 bases. There are 14 residues in the CDR3. Looked up from germline, CDR1 is MNHEY and CDR2 is SMNVEV (reference sequence). V lost 1 base, J lost 1 base, and 1 base stayed unmatched. The CDR3 here is CASSLLGGSYEQYF. The CDR3 DNA follows: TGTGCCAGCAGTTTATTGGGGGGGTCCTACGAGCAGTACTTC.